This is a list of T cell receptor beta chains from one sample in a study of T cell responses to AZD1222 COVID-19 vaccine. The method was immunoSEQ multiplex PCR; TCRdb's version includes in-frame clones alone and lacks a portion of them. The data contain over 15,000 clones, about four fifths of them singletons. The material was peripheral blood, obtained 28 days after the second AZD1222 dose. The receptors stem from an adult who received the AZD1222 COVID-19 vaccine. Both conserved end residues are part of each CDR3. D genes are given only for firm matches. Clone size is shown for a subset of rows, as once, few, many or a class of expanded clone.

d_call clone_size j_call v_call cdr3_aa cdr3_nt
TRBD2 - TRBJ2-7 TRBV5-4 CASSRGTSGAYEQYF TGTGCCAGCAGCCGCGGGACTAGCGGGGCCTACGAGCAGTACTTC
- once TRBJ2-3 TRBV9 CASSGPRRATDTQYF TGTGCCAGCAGCGGACCCCGCCGGGCCACAGATACGCAGTATTTT
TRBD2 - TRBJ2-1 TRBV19 CASSIVRGASYNEQFF TGTGCCAGTAGTATAGTGCGGGGGGCCTCCTACAATGAGCAGTTCTTC
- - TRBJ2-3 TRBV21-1 CASSYFQGMSQYF TGTGCCAGCAGCTATTTCCAGGGAATGTCGCAGTATTTT
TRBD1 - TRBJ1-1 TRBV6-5 CASITTGRKAFF TGTGCCAGCATTACGACAGGGAGGAAAGCTTTCTTT
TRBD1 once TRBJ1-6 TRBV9 CASSYGVGQGASPLHF TGTGCCAGCAGCTACGGGGTTGGACAGGGGGCTTCACCCCTCCACTTT
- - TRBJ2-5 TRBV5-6 CASGGAEIPETQYF TGTGCCAGCGGAGGGGCAGAAATTCCAGAGACCCAGTACTTC
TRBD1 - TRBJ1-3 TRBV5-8 CASSLEGGTGGNTIYF TGTGCCAGCAGCTTGGAAGGGGGGACAGGAGGAAACACCATATATTTT
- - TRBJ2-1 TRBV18 CASSPAFGNEQFF TGTGCCAGCTCACCGGCGTTTGGGAATGAGCAGTTCTTC
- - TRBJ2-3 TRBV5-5 CASRAVWGATDTQYF TGTGCCAGCAGGGCTGTTTGGGGGGCCACAGATACGCAGTATTTT
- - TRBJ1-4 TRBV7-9 CASSLAGGNEKLFF TGTGCCAGCAGCTTAGCCGGAGGTAATGAAAAACTGTTTTTT
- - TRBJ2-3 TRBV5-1 CASSLGQDTDTQYF TGCGCCAGCAGCTTGGGACAGGATACAGATACGCAGTATTTT
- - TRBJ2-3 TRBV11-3 CASSLGSGTHGTDTQYF TGTGCCAGCAGCTTAGGGTCCGGGACTCACGGCACAGATACGCAGTATTTT
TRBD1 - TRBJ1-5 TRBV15 CATSILTGTDGYSNQPQHF TGTGCCACCAGCATACTTACCGGGACAGACGGATATAGCAATCAGCCCCAGCATTTT
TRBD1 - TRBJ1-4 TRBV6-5 CASRDDRGESEKLFF TGTGCCAGCAGGGATGACAGGGGCGAGAGCGAAAAACTGTTTTTT
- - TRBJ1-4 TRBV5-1 CASSVYSGTNEKLFF TGCGCCAGCAGCGTATACAGCGGGACTAATGAAAAACTGTTTTTT
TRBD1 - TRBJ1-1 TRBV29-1 CSGRQGDNTEAFF TGCAGCGGCCGACAGGGGGACAACACTGAAGCTTTCTTT
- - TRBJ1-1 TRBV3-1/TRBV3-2 CASSPLLGAERTEAFF TGTGCCAGCAGCCCCCTATTAGGGGCTGAAAGAACTGAAGCTTTCTTT
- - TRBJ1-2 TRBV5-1 CASSIPDARPGALGGYTF TGCGCCAGCAGCATCCCAGACGCGCGTCCAGGGGCCCTCGGTGGCTACACCTTC
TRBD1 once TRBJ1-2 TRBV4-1 CASSHFIRDRGSGYTF TGCGCCAGCAGCCACTTTATCCGGGACAGGGGGTCTGGCTACACCTTC
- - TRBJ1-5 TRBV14 CASSQGKQPQHF TGTGCCAGCAGCCAAGGCAAACAGCCCCAGCATTTT
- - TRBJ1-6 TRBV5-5 CASSFGTVNSPLHF TGTGCCAGCAGCTTCGGGACGGTAAATTCACCCCTCCACTTT